This T cell receptor beta chain is drawn from a study of T-cell reconstitution after alpha-beta-depleted transplantation in children. Unique molecular identifiers featured in how the TCRbeta library was prepared. In TCRdb, the PCR reads were re-called with MiXCR into one record per CDR3 protein. Of hundreds of thousands of distinct CDR3 sequences detected, around 19% appear once; the ten largest clones hold about 3.1%. Per the germline V gene, CDR1 is MNHNS and CDR2 is SASEGT. The CDR3 has 13 residues. V shed 6 bases, J shed 6 bases, and the junction held 3 bases outside the gene matches. The clonotype originates from a human donor who donated a stem cell graft to a child with acute lymphoblastic leukemia. Sequencing used PBMCs from the stem cell graft donor, obtained from the stem cell graft. This chain uses TRBV6-1 with TRBJ2-2, with 8 positions matching TRBD1. The CDR3 sequence is CASSGQGAGELFF. DNA of the CDR3: TGTGCCAGCAGCGGACAGGGCGCCGGGGAGCTGTTTTTT.